The rows below give T cell receptor beta chains drawn from one sample of a study of shared clonotypes between healthy human individuals. This table comes from immunoSEQ multiplex PCR, and its TCRdb copy is limited to in-frame clones, with some not included. In the table there are approximately 2,000,000 clones, about 93% of which are singletons. The sample was naive CD8+ T cells from PBMCs. The receptors were gathered from a man between 18 and 35 years old in good health. Some clones in this sample may be carry-over from other donors' samples. The CDR3 runs from the conserved cysteine through the conserved F or W.

V	J	CDR3
TRBV5-5	TRBJ2-3	CASSLVGRAGDTQYF
TRBV11-2	TRBJ2-7	CASSLFPGGYEQYF
TRBV18	TRBJ2-1	CASSPLIQLRGNEQFF
TRBV27	TRBJ2-1	CASSLPRGNEQFF
TRBV6-1	TRBJ2-1	CASSEVKQFPYNEQFF
TRBV29-1	TRBJ2-7	CSVEEGVPYEQYF
TRBV4-2	TRBJ1-1	CASSTTENTEAFF
TRBV5-1	TRBJ1-1	CASSGSRDTEAFF
TRBV5-6	TRBJ2-7	CASSSGAGGAYEQYF
TRBV7-2	TRBJ1-1	CASSTYRDGTEAFF
TRBV4-1	TRBJ1-5	CASSPGPWGSGQPQHF
TRBV27	TRBJ2-7	CASSSADRLEQYF
TRBV4-1	TRBJ2-7	CASSQDGSPGGYEQYF
TRBV4-1	TRBJ2-7	CASSQGIGGSYEQYF
TRBV5-4	TRBJ1-1	CASSFGTEGWNTEAFF
TRBV28	TRBJ2-7	CASSRLAELYEQYF
TRBV7-9	TRBJ2-7	CASSFGTASEYEQYF
TRBV29-1	TRBJ2-1	CSVRGLAGNNEQFF
TRBV14	TRBJ2-6	CASRQGFSGANVLTF
TRBV6-4	TRBJ2-7	CASSDSGGVPPYEQYF
TRBV27	TRBJ2-7	CASSLRGTSSYEQYF
TRBV7-9	TRBJ1-2	CASSSQRSPGKGYTF
TRBV6-5	TRBJ2-7	CASSLGPRNWEQYF
TRBV19	TRBJ2-1	CASSIGQTSYNEQFF
TRBV4-1	TRBJ1-4	CASSQSPRGGLKSITNEKLFF
TRBV4-3	TRBJ1-1	CASSQDIRRARGTANTEAFF
TRBV10-2	TRBJ1-5	CASCSGTGSNQPQHF
TRBV7-9	TRBJ2-3	CASNAPGTGGTDTQYF
TRBV4-1	TRBJ2-7	CASSQDRMYEQYF
TRBV4-1	TRBJ1-4	CASSHPRTGGNEKLFF
TRBV5-1	TRBJ2-7	CASSLASRLNDEQYF
TRBV5-1	TRBJ1-1	CASSLGAWALNTEAFF
TRBV19	TRBJ1-1	CASSMSPAGTEAFF
TRBV4-3	TRBJ2-7	CASSQTTGLPSGEQYF
TRBV9	TRBJ2-3	CASSASLADTQYF
TRBV7-9	TRBJ2-6	CASIESRDSSGANVLTF